This is a list of T cell receptor beta chains from one sample in a study of T cell repertoires in cytomegalovirus infection. The antigens these receptors bind are not known. TCRdb re-called the reads through MiXCR, storing one row per CDR3 protein. The sample holds some 350,000 distinct CDR3 sequences, about a third seen once. The sample consisted of cultured PBMCs, taken from culture after CMV antigen stimulation. The source is a human donor in good health (CMV status not recorded). Some clones in this sample may be carry-over from other donors' samples. Each CDR3 is given with its conserved first and last residue. A D gene is named only where the DNA matches it firmly. Rows give clone size only sometimes, using once, few, many, or a class for an expanded clone.

length	D	size	V	J	DNA	CDR3
15	.	many	TRBV7-9	TRBJ1-6	TGTGCCAGCAGCCAGGGACAAACATATAATTCACCCCTCCACTTT	CASSQGQTYNSPLHF
14	.	few	TRBV28	TRBJ2-7	TGTGCCAGCGTCGGGGAGGTGAGCTCCTACGAGCAGTACTTC	CASVGEVSSYEQYF
14	.	.	TRBV6-2/TRBV6-3	TRBJ1-1	TGTGCCAGCAGTTTAAGACATCGGAACACTGAAGCTTTCTTT	CASSLRHRNTEAFF
14	.	.	TRBV11-2	TRBJ2-5	TGTGCCAGCAGCCGAAGTGGGGGCGTGGAGACCCAGTACTTC	CASSRSGGVETQYF
16	.	few	TRBV7-2	TRBJ1-3	TGTGCCAGCAGCTTTCCCTCCGACAGTGCTGGAAACACCATATATTTT	CASSFPSDSAGNTIYF
14	.	.	TRBV2	TRBJ1-6	TGTGCCAGCAGGGCGGGGCAGGTGTCTTCACCCCTCCACTTT	CASRAGQVSSPLHF
13	.	few	TRBV7-6	TRBJ1-1	TGTGCCAGCAGCCTAGTTGCAGGGCTTGAAGCTTTCTTT	CASSLVAGLEAFF
13	.	.	TRBV7-2	TRBJ1-1	TGTGCCAGTCTTGACAGACAGAACACTGAAGCTTTCTTT	CASLDRQNTEAFF
13	.	few	TRBV4-3	TRBJ2-3	TGCGCCAGCAGCCAAGATACTCCAGATACGCAGTATTTT	CASSQDTPDTQYF
16	TRBD2	.	TRBV29-1	TRBJ2-1	TGCAGCGTCTGGGGCCTAGCGGGGCGATCCTACAATGAGCAGTTCTTC	CSVWGLAGRSYNEQFF
13	.	.	TRBV28	TRBJ2-1	TGTGCCAGCAGTTTATATCCCTACAATGAGCAGTTCTTC	CASSLYPYNEQFF
18	.	few	TRBV4-3	TRBJ1-4	TGCGCCAGCAGCCAAGGCCGTGGGGGGGGGCTGAGTGGTGAAAAACTGTTTTTT	CASSQGRGGGLSGEKLFF
17	TRBD1	.	TRBV19	TRBJ1-5	TGTGCCAGTAGTATCCCGGGACAGGGCTCTTACAATCAGCCCCAGCATTTT	CASSIPGQGSYNQPQHF
14	.	.	TRBV7-3	TRBJ2-7	TGTGCCAGCAGCTGGCCGGGTAACAACTACGAGCAGTACTTC	CASSWPGNNYEQYF
13	TRBD1	few	TRBV12-3/TRBV12-4	TRBJ1-1	TGTGCCAGCAGTTCCAGGGGGCACACTGAAGCTTTCTTT	CASSSRGHTEAFF
13	.	.	TRBV28	TRBJ2-1	TGTGCCAGCAGTTTAGAGAACAACAATGAGCAGTTCTTC	CASSLENNNEQFF
15	.	.	TRBV13	TRBJ2-2	TGCGCCAGCAGCTTGTCCCCAGGGGTAACCGGGGAGCTGTTTTTT	CASSLSPGVTGELFF
16	.	.	TRBV6-5	TRBJ1-5	TGTGCCAGCAGTTACAGACAACAGGGAAAGGGCCAGCCCCAGCATTTT	CASSYRQQGKGQPQHF
15	.	many	TRBV11-2	TRBJ1-1	TGTGCCAGCAGCTCCTATCGGGATAGGAACACTGAAGCTTTCTTT	CASSSYRDRNTEAFF
15	TRBD2	.	TRBV10-1	TRBJ2-5	TGCGCCACGTCTAGCGGGAGGGCTGAGCAAGAGACCCAGTACTTC	CATSSGRAEQETQYF
14	.	few	TRBV6-2/TRBV6-3	TRBJ2-7	TGTGCCAGCAGTTACTCGATACGGGGGTACGAGCAGTACTTC	CASSYSIRGYEQYF
14	.	.	TRBV7-9	TRBJ1-1	TGTGCCAGCAGCTTACCCGACCTGGGACCGGGAGCTTTCTTT	CASSLPDLGPGAFF
15	.	.	TRBV18	TRBJ1-3	TGTGCCAGCTCCCCCGAGTTGAGCTCTGGAAACACCATATATTTT	CASSPELSSGNTIYF
17	TRBD1	few	TRBV7-2	TRBJ1-5	TGTGCCAGCAGCTTAGTGCCGACAGGGACGGGCAATCAGCCCCAGCATTTT	CASSLVPTGTGNQPQHF
17	.	.	TRBV10-1	TRBJ2-2	TGCGCCAGCAGTGAGTCAGAGGCAGGTCGAAAGGCCGGGGAGCTGTTTTTT	CASSESEAGRKAGELFF